This TCR beta chain was obtained from a study of OX40 agonist ivuxolimab in advanced cancers. Concerning the study at large: The costimulatory receptor OX40 (CD134) was targeted by ivuxolimab, a fully human IgG2 agonistic monoclonal antibody. Intravenous ivuxolimab was administered to patients every 2 weeks at six dose levels: 0.01, 0.1, 0.3, 1.5, 3 and 10 mg/kg. Among the approximately 50 dose-escalation patients, 19 had hepatocellular carcinoma, roughly 15 melanoma, 9 renal cell carcinoma and 9 head and neck cancer. In the dose-escalation cohort, roughly four fifths of patients were male, and the mean age was approximately 60 years, with a range of roughly 20 to 80. Patients were allowed to have had prior anti-PD-1, anti-PD-L1 or anti-CTLA-4 therapy, and approximately 40% of the dose-escalation patients had been treated with checkpoint inhibitors. Partial responses occurred in three dose-escalation patients, of whom one had hepatocellular carcinoma and two had cutaneous melanoma. The point of sequencing TCRbeta in the periphery was to test whether ivuxolimab changed TCR sequence diversity and drove clonal T-cell expansion. The paper covers the monotherapy dose-escalation part of the phase I ivuxolimab trial, which included N ≈ 54 patients.

Turning to this clone: The antigen it binds to is not known. Base-call qualities are not available, and no considerably larger clone is one nucleotide away.

The germline V gene provides CDR1 MRHNA and CDR2 SNTAGT. There are 17 amino acids in the CDR3, from cysteine to phenylalanine inclusive. Solely the CDR3 DNA is kept, with 51 bases framed from the first base. Trimming at the junction amounts to 1 base on V and 0 bases on J, and the germline ends lie 13 bases apart. Patients with autoimmune disease history or receiving systemic immunosuppression were excluded from the trial. In every dose cohort, peripheral blood was drawn for TCR sequencing at baseline, cycle 4 day 1, and cycle 7 day 1. The samples were drawn from a first-in-human, open-label, multicenter phase I dose-escalation trial of ivuxolimab. Adults with locally advanced or metastatic head and neck squamous cell, hepatocellular, melanoma or renal cell carcinoma were enrolled in the trial. Before TCR sequencing, CD4+ T cells and CD8+ T cells were sorted from peripheral blood as separate populations.

Genomic DNA was isolated from the sorted cells so that the TCRbeta CDR3 region could be sequenced. The immunoSEQ Assay was used to sequence the TCRbeta CDR3 regions. Imported from immuneACCESS, the table was reduced by TCRdb to in-frame sequences with V and J called. These copies leave out some clones; in studies compared against another copy, an unresolved V gene accounts for under half, and the cause of the remainder is not known. The sample data list 35,000 or so clones, and about 80% of these were observed just once. The leading ten clones occupy roughly 1.8% of the sample. The full study reports these points: In the 0.1-3.0 mg/kg groups, partial responders were among the patients with the lowest normalized peripheral clonal expansion, particularly in CD8+ T cells. After ivuxolimab, CD8+ T cells had more expanded clones than CD4+ T cells on average. Low levels of normalized T-cell clonal expansion were also seen in some patients who did not respond. The antigen specificity of the peripheral T cells that underwent clonal expansion was not determined. At doses of 0.1 to 3.0 mg/kg, clonal expansion of both CD4+ and CD8+ T cells in blood was seen between baseline and week 6.

The V and J genes are TRBV6-4 and TRBJ2-1; the D gene lacks a confident call. The sample consisted of CD4+ or CD8+ T cells sorted from blood, taken in a trial of the OX40 agonist ivuxolimab. The receptor was isolated from an adult with an advanced solid tumor such as melanoma, head and neck, liver or kidney cancer. Here the CDR3 is given as CASSDFTVRHSYNEQFF. The DNA reads as follows: TGTGCCAGCAGTGACTTTACAGTCCGACACTCCTACAATGAGCAGTTCTTC.